This is a list of T cell receptor beta chains from one sample in a study of cytomegalovirus exposure and HLA in healthy donors. Assay: immunoSEQ multiplex PCR; the TCRdb copy retains only in-frame clones and omits some. In the table there are 64,000 or so clones, approximately 67% of which are singletons. Material for sequencing was PBMCs. The origin of the receptors is a man aged 35-49 years in good health and CMV-seropositive. CDR3s include the opening cysteine and the closing phenylalanine or tryptophan. The D gene is left open where the match is weak. Size is omitted from some rows. Given values are once, few, many or a class for expanded clones.

clone_size,v_call,d_call,j_call,cdr3_aa,cdr3_nt
.,TRBV30,.,TRBJ1-6,CAWSAGGGSPLHF,TGTGCCTGGAGTGCCGGGGGTGGTTCACCCCTCCACTTT
once,TRBV19,.,TRBJ2-6,CASSIARGPGANVLTF,TGTGCCAGTAGCATCGCACGGGGTCCCGGGGCCAACGTCCTGACTTTC
few,TRBV7-9,TRBD2,TRBJ2-7,CASGTSGRAYEQYF,TGTGCCAGCGGCACTAGCGGGAGGGCCTACGAGCAGTACTTC
.,TRBV11-1,.,TRBJ1-3,CASSLRTSGTGNTIYF,TGTGCCAGCAGCTTACGAACGTCCGGGACTGGAAACACCATATATTTT
once,TRBV28,TRBD1,TRBJ1-5,CASTTWGQVFKEPQHF,TGTGCCAGCACCACGTGGGGACAGGTGTTTAAGGAGCCCCAGCATTTT
once,TRBV28,TRBD2,TRBJ2-5,CASSTLAVQETQYF,TGTGCCAGCAGTACACTAGCGGTCCAAGAGACCCAGTACTTC
few,TRBV25-1,.,TRBJ2-2,CASNPAGTFNTGELFF,TGTGCCAGCAACCCTGCCGGGACATTTAACACCGGGGAGCTGTTTTTT
.,TRBV30,.,TRBJ2-3,CAWKKGGSTDTQYF,TGTGCCTGGAAGAAGGGGGGGAGCACAGATACGCAGTATTTT
.,TRBV7-6,.,TRBJ2-1,CASSSRPFGGQFF,TGTGCCAGCAGCTCCCGGCCCTTCGGGGGGCAGTTCTTC
.,TRBV27,TRBD1,TRBJ2-7,CASGSGTGGEQYF,TGTGCCAGCGGCTCCGGGACAGGGGGCGAGCAGTACTTC
.,TRBV29-1,.,TRBJ2-5,CSVEGEVETQYF,TGCAGCGTTGAAGGGGAGGTAGAGACCCAGTACTTC
.,TRBV5-1,.,TRBJ1-3,CASSLGQPNTIYF,TGCGCCAGCAGCTTGGGACAGCCAAACACCATATATTTT
.,TRBV2,.,TRBJ2-1,CASTDSSYNEQFF,TGTGCCAGCACGGACAGCTCCTACAATGAGCAGTTCTTC
.,TRBV5-1,TRBD2,TRBJ2-3,CASSLTSGSTDTQYF,TGCGCCAGCAGCTTGACTAGCGGAAGCACAGATACGCAGTATTTT
.,TRBV5-1,TRBD1,TRBJ1-2,CASSLGQGPHYGYTF,TGCGCCAGCAGCTTGGGACAGGGGCCCCACTATGGCTACACCTTC
.,TRBV6-6,TRBD2,TRBJ2-3,CASSYSQREVTDTQYF,TGTGCCAGCAGTTACTCCCAGCGGGAGGTCACAGATACGCAGTATTTT
.,TRBV10-2,.,TRBJ1-3,CATPTENVWHISGNTIYF,TGCGCCACCCCTACAGAAAATGTTTGGCACATCTCTGGAAACACCATATATTTT
.,TRBV5-1,.,TRBJ2-5,CASSTGRGLETQYF,TGCGCCAGCTCTACGGGAAGGGGGTTGGAGACCCAGTACTTC
.,TRBV5-1,TRBD1,TRBJ1-4,CASSLVGTGDEKLFF,TGCGCCAGCAGCTTGGTAGGGACAGGGGATGAAAAACTGTTTTTT
.,TRBV7-3,.,TRBJ2-1,CASSLNPSTEQFF,TGTGCCAGCAGCTTAAATCCTAGCACTGAGCAGTTCTTC
.,TRBV27,.,TRBJ2-7,CASSPRLATLYEQYF,TGTGCCAGCAGCCCAAGGCTAGCGACCCTCTACGAGCAGTACTTC
.,TRBV9,TRBD1,TRBJ2-2,CASSAGQGTNTGELFF,TGTGCCAGCAGCGCTGGACAGGGCACGAACACCGGGGAGCTGTTTTTT
few,TRBV27,.,TRBJ2-5,CASSPGQQETQYF,TGTGCCAGCAGTCCCGGACAGCAAGAGACCCAGTACTTC
few,TRBV19,.,TRBJ2-7,CASSTWTAQGGEQYF,TGTGCCAGTAGTACTTGGACAGCCCAAGGGGGCGAGCAGTACTTC
.,TRBV5-1,.,TRBJ1-1,CASSRGGGGTEAFF,TGCGCCAGCAGCCGGGGGGGCGGGGGCACTGAAGCTTTCTTT
.,TRBV28,.,TRBJ2-3,CASRDSGRTAGGDTQYF,TGTGCCAGCAGAGATTCCGGGAGAACCGCCGGGGGAGATACGCAGTATTTT
.,TRBV2,.,TRBJ2-7,CASIPQGRGYEQYF,TGTGCCAGTATCCCTCAGGGGAGAGGCTACGAGCAGTACTTC
once,TRBV9,.,TRBJ1-1,CASSVVGGGNTEAFF,TGTGCCAGCAGCGTAGTCGGGGGGGGCAACACTGAAGCTTTCTTT